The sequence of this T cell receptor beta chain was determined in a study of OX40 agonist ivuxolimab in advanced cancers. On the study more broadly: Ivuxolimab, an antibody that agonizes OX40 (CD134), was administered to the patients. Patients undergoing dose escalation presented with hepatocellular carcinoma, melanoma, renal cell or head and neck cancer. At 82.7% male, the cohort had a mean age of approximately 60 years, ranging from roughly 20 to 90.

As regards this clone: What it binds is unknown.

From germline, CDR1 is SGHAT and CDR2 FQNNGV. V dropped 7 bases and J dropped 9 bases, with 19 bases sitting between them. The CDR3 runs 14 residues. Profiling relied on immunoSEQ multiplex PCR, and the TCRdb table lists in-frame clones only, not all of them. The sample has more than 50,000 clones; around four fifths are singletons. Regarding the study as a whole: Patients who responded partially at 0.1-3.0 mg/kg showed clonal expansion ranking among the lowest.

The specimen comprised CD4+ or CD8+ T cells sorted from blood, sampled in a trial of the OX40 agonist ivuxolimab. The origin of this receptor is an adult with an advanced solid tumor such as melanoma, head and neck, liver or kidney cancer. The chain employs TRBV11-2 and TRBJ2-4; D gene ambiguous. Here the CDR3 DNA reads TGTGCCAGCACCATACTTTCTGGCGCTGGCATTCAGTACTTC. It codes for CASTILSGAGIQYF. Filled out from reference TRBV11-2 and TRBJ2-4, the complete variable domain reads EAGVAQSPRYKIIEKRQSVAFWCNPISGHATLYWYQQILGQGPKLLIQFQNNGVVDDSQLPKDRFSAERLKGVDSTLKIQPAKLEDSAVYLCASTILSGAGIQYFGAGTRLSVL.